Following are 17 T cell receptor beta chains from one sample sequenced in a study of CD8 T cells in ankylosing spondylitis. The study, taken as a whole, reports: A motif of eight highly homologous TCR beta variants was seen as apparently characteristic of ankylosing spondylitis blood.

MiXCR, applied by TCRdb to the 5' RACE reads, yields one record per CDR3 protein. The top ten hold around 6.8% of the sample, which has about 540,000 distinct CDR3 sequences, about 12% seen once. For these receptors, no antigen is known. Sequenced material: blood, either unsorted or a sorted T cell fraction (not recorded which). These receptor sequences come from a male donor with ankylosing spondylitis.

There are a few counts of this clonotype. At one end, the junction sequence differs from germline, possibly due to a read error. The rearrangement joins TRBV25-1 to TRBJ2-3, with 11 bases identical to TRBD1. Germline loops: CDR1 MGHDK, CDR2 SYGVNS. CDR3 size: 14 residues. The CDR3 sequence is CASSGTGGRDRQYF. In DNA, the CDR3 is TGTGCCAGCAGTGGGACAGGGGGCAGGGATAGGCAGTATTTT. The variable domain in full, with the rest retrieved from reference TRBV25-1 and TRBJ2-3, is EADIYQTPRYLVIGTGKKITLECSQTMGHDKMYWYQQDPGMELHLIHYSYGVNSTEKGDLSSESTVSRIRTEHFPLTLESARPSHTSQYLCASSGTGGRDRQYFGPGTRLTVL.

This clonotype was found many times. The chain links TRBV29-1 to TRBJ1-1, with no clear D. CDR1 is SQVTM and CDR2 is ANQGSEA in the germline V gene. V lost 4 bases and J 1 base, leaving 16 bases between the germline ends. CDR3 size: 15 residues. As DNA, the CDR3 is TGCAGCGTTGGGAATCTGGGCGGCAAGAACACTGAAGCTTTCTTT. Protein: CSVGNLGGKNTEAFF.

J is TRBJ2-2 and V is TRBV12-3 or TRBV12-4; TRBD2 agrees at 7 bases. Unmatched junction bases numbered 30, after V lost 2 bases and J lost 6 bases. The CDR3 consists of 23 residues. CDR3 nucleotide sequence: TGTGCCAGCAGTTTACTCCGAACCCGAGGGGCGCGGGTCCTCGGGAGGTCGGCCGGGGAGCTGTTTTTT. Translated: CASSLLRTRGARVLGRSAGELFF.

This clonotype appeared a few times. The DNA of the CDR3 is TGCAGTGCTAGTGCAGGGAACCGCAATCAGCCCCAGCATTTT. Translated, it gives CSASAGNRNQPQHF. This chain links TRBV20-1 with TRBJ1-5, with TRBD1 as a possible D gene (5 bases). Germline CDR1 reads DFQATT; CDR2 reads SNEGSKA (reference sequence). CDR3 length: 14 residues. V shed 3 bases and J shed 2 bases, with 11 bases lying between them.

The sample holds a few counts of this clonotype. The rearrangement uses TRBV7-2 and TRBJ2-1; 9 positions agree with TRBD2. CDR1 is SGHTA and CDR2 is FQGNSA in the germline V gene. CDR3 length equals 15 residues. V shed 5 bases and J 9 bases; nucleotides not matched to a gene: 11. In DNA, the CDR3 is TGTGCCAGCAGCAACGGGCTAGCGGGAAACTTTGAGCAGTTCTTC. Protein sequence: CASSNGLAGNFEQFF. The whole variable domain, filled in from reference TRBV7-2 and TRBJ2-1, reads GAGVSQSPSNKVTEKGKDVELRCDPISGHTALYWYRQSLGQGLEFLIYFQGNSAPDKSGLPSDRFSAERTGGSVSTLTIQRTQQEDSAVYLCASSNGLAGNFEQFFGPGTRLTVL.

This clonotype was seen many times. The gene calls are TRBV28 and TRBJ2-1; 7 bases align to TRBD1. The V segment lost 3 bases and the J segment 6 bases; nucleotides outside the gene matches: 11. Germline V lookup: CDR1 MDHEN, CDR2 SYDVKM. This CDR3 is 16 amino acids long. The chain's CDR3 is CASSFARYRGINEQFF. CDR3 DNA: TGTGCCAGCAGTTTTGCTCGGTACAGGGGAATCAATGAGCAGTTCTTC.

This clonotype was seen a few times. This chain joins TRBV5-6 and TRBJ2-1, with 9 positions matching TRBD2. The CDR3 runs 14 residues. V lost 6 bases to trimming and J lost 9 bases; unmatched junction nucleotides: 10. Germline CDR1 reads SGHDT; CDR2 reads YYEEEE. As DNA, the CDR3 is TGTGCCAGCACCGGAGCGGGAGGTTGGGGTGAGCAGTTCTTC. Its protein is CASTGAGGWGEQFF. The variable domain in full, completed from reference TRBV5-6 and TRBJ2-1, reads DAGVTQSPTHLIKTRGQQVTLRCSPKSGHDTVSWYQQALGQGPQFIFQYYEEEERQRGNFPDRFSGHQFPNYSSELNVNALLLGDSALYLCASTGAGGWGEQFFGPGTRLTVL.

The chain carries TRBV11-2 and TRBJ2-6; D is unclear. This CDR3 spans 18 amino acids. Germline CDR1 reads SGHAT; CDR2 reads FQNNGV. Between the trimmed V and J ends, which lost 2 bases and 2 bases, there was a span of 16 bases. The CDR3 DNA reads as TGTGCCAGCAGCTTATTTGATACCCGGGCTGCTGGGGCCAACGTCCTGACTTTC. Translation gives CASSLFDTRAAGANVLTF.

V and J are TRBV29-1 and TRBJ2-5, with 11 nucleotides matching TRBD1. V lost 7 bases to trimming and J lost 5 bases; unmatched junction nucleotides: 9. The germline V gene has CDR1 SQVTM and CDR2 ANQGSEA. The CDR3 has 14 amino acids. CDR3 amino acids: CSAGQGVRSETQYF. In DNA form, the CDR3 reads TGCAGCGCGGGACAGGGGGTCCGGAGCGAGACCCAGTACTTC.

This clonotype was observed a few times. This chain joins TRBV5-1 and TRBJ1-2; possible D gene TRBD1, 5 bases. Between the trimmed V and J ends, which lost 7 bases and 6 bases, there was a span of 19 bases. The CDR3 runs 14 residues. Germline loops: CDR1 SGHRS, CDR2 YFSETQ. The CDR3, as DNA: TGCGCCAGCGGAACCACCGGGGCCGTCGATGGCTACACCTTC. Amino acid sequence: CASGTTGAVDGYTF.

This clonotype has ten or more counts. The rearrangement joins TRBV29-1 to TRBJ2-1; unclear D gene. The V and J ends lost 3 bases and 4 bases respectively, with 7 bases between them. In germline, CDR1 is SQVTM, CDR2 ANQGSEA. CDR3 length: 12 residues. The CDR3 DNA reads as TGCAGCGTTGAGGCTAGATACAATGAGCAGTTCTTC. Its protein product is CSVEARYNEQFF.

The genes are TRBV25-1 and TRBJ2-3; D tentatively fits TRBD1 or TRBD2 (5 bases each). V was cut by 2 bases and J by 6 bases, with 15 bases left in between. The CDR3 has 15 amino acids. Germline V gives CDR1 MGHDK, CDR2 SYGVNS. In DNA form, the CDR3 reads TGTGCCAGCAGTGAACCCCGGGACCTCGCCGATACGCAGTATTTT. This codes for CASSEPRDLADTQYF.

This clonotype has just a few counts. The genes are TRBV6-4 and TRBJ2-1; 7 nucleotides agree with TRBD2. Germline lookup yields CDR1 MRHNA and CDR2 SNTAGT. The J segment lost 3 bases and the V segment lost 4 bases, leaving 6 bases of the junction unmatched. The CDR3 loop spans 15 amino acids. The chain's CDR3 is CASSVLADIYNEQFF. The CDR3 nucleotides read TGTGCCAGCAGTGTCCTAGCGGACATCTACAATGAGCAGTTCTTC.

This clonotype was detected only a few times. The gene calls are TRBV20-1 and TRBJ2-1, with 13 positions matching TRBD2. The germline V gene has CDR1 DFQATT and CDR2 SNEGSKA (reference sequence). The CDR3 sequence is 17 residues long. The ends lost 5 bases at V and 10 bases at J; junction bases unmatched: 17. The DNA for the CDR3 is TGCAGTGCTCCCCCCAGCGACGGGACTAGCGGGGAAACAGAGCAGTTCTTC. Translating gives CSAPPSDGTSGETEQFF.

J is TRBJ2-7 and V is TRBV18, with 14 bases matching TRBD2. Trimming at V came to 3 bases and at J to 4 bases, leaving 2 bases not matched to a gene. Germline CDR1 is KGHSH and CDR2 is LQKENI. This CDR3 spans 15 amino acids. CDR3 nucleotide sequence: TGTGCCAGCTCACCGGGACTAGCGGGAGATTACGAGCAGTACGTC. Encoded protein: CASSPGLAGDYEQYV.

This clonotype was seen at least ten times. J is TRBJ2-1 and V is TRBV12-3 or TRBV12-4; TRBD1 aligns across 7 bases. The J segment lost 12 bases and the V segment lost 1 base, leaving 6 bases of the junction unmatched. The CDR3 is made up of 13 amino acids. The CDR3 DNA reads TGTGCCAGCAGTTTAGACAGGGGCGCTCGGCAGTTCTTC. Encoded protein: CASSLDRGARQFF.

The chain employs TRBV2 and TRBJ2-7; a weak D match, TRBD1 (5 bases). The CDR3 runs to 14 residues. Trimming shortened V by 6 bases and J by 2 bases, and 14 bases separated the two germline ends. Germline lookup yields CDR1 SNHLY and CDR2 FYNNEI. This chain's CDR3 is CASSGPGRAYEQYF. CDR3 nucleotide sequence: TGTGCCAGCAGCGGCCCGGGCAGGGCCTACGAGCAGTACTTC. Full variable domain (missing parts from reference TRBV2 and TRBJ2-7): EPEVTQTPSHQVTQMGQEVILRCVPISNHLYFYWYRQILGQKVEFLVSFYNNEISEKSEIFDDQFSVERPDGSNFTLKIRSTKLEDSAMYFCASSGPGRAYEQYFGPGTRLTVT.